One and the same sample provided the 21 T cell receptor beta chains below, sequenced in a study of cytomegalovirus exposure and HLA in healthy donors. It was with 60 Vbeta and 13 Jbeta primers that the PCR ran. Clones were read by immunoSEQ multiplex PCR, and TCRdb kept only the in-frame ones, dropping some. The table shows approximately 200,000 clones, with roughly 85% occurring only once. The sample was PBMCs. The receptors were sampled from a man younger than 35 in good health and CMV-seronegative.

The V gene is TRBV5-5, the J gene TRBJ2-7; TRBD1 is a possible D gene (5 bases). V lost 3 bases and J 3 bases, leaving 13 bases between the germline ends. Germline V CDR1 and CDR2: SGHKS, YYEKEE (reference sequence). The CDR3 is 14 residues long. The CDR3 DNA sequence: TGTGCCAGCAGCTCGACAGCGATATACTACGAGCAGTACTTC. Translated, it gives CASSSTAIYYEQYF.

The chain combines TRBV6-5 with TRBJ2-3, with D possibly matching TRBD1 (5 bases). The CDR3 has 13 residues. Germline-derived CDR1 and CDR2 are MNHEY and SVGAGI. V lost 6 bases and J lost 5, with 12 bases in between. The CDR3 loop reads CASRLTEIDTQYF. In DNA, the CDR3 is TGTGCCAGCAGACTGACAGAGATAGATACGCAGTATTTT.

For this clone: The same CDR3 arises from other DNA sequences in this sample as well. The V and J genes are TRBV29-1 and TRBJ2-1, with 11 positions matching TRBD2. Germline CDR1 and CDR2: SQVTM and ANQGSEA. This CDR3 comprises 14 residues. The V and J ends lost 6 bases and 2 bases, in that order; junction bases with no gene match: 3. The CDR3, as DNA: TGCAGCGTAGCGACTAGCGGGACCTACAATGAGCAGTTCTTC. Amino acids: CSVATSGTYNEQFF.

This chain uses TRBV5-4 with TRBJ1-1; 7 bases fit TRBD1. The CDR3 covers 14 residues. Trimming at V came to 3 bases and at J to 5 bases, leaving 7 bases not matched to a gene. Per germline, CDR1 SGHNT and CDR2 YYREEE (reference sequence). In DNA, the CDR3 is TGTGCCAGCAGCTCTGCAGGGGGATGGACTGAAGCTTTCTTT. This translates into CASSSAGGWTEAFF. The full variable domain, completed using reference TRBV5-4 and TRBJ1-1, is ETGVTQSPTHLIKTRGQQVTLRCSSQSGHNTVSWYQQALGQGPQFIFQYYREEENGRGNFPPRFSGLQFPNYSSELNVNALELDDSALYLCASSSAGGWTEAFFGQGTRLTVV.

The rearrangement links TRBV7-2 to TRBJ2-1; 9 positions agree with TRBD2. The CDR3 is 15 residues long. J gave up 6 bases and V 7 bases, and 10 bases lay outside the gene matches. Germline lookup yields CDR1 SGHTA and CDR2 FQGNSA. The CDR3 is CASTRLASGTNEQFF. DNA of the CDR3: TGTGCCAGCACCAGATTGGCTAGCGGGACCAATGAGCAGTTCTTC.

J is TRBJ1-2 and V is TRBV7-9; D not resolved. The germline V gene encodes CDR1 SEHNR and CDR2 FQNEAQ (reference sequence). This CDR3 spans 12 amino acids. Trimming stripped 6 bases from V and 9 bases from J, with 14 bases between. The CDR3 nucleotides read TGTGCCAGCAGAACCGAAGAGGCCAGCTACACCTTC. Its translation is CASRTEEASYTF.

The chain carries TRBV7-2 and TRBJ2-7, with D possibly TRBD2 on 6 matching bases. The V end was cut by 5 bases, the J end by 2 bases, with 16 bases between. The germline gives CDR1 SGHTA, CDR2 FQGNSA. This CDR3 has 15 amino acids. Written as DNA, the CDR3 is TGTGCCAGCAGCCGCGCCGGGAGCGCCCCCTACGAGCAGTACTTC. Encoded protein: CASSRAGSAPYEQYF. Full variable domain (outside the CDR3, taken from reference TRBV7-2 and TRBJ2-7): GAGVSQSPSNKVTEKGKDVELRCDPISGHTALYWYRQSLGQGLEFLIYFQGNSAPDKSGLPSDRFSAERTGGSVSTLTIQRTQQEDSAVYLCASSRAGSAPYEQYFGPGTRLTVT.

The CDR3 DNA reads TGTGCCAGCAGCCAAGTGGGGGGGGTCTCCTACAATGAGCAGTTCTTC. Protein product: CASSQVGGVSYNEQFF. V and J are TRBV4-2 and TRBJ2-1, with 7 positions matching TRBD2. V trimming: 1 base; J trimming: 0 bases; junction bases outside the gene matches: 3. In germline, CDR1 is LGHNA, CDR2 YNFKEQ. The CDR3 extends over 16 amino acids.

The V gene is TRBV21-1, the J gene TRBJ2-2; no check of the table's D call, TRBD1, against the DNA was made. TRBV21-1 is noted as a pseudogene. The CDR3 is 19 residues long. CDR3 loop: CASSKPHLSGTGGPGELFF. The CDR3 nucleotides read TGTGCCAGCAGCAAACCTCACTTATCGGGGACAGGGGGTCCCGGGGAGCTGTTTTTT.

CDR3 in amino acids: CASSSLGQGAYEQYF. CDR3 nucleotides: TGTGCCAGCAGTTCCTTGGGACAGGGGGCGTACGAGCAGTACTTC. The V and J genes are TRBV27 and TRBJ2-7; 12 bases line up with TRBD1. Trimming took 4 bases from V and 4 from J; bases not matched to a gene: 5. The CDR3 consists of 15 residues. Germline CDR1 is MNHEY and CDR2 is SMNVEV (reference sequence).

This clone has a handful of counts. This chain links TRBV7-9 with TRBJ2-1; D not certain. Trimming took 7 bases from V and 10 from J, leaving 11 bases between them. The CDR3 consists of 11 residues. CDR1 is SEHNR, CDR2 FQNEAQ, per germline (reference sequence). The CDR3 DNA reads TGTGCCAGCACTGATAGACAAGAGCAGTTCTTC. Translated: CASTDRQEQFF.

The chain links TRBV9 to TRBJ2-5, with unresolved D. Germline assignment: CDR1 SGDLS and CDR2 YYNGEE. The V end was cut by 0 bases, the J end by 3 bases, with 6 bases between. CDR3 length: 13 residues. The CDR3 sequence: CASSVAPEETQYF. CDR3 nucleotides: TGTGCCAGCAGCGTAGCCCCCGAAGAGACCCAGTACTTC.

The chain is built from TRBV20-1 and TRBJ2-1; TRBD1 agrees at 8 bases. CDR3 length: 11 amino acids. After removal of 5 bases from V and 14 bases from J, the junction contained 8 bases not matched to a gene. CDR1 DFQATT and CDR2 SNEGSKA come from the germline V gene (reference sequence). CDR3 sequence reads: CSAGRTGIKFF. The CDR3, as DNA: TGCAGTGCTGGGCGGACAGGGATAAAGTTCTTC.

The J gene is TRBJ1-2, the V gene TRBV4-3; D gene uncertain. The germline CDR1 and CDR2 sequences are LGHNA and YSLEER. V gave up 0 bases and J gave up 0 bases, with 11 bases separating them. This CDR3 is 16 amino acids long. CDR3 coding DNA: TGCGCCAGCAGCCAAGATTGGTCAGGAACTAACTATGGCTACACCTTC. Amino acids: CASSQDWSGTNYGYTF.

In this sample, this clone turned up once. This CDR3 reads CATSRDIGSSGGAGTDTQYF. The CDR3 DNA follows: TGTGCCACCAGCAGAGATATAGGGTCTAGCGGGGGGGCCGGGACAGATACGCAGTATTTT. The chain uses TRBV15 and TRBJ2-3; 12 nucleotides line up with TRBD2. CDR3 length: 20 residues. V shed 0 bases, J shed 3 bases, and the junction held 13 bases outside the gene matches. Germline assignment: CDR1 LNHNV and CDR2 YYDKDF (reference sequence).

CDR3 sequence: CAWLPARGYGYTF. The CDR3 bases are TGTGCCTGGCTTCCCGCCAGGGGCTATGGCTACACCTTC. The rearrangement joins TRBV30 to TRBJ1-2; the D gene is possibly TRBD1 (6 bases). V was trimmed by 5 bases and J by 4 bases, leaving 14 bases between them. The germline gives CDR1 GTSNPN, CDR2 SVGIG (reference sequence). The length of the CDR3 is 13 residues.

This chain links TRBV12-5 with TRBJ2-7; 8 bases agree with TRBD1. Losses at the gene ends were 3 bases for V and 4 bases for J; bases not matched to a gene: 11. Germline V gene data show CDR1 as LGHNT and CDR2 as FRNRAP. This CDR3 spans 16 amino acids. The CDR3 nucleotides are TGTGCTAGTGGTTTCGGCCTGACAGGGGAACCTTACGAGCAGTACTTC. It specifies CASGFGLTGEPYEQYF.

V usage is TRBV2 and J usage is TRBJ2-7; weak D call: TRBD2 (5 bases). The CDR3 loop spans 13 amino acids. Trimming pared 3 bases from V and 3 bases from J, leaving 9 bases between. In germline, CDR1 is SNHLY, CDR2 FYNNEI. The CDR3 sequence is CASSDGVLYEQYF. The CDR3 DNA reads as TGTGCCAGCAGTGACGGGGTGCTCTACGAGCAGTACTTC.

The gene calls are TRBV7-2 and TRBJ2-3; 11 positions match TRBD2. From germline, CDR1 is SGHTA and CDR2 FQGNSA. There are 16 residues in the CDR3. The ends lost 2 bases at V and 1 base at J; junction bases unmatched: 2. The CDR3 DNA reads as TGTGCCAGCAGCTTAAAACTAGCGGGGGGCACAGATACGCAGTATTTT. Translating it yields CASSLKLAGGTDTQYF. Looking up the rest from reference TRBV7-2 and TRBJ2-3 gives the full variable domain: GAGVSQSPSNKVTEKGKDVELRCDPISGHTALYWYRQSLGQGLEFLIYFQGNSAPDKSGLPSDRFSAERTGGSVSTLTIQRTQQEDSAVYLCASSLKLAGGTDTQYFGPGTRLTVL.

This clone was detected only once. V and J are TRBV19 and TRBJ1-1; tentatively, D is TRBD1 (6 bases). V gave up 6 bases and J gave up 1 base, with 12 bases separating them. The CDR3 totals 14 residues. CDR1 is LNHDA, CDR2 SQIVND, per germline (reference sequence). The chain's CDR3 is CASRGRGENTEAFF. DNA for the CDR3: TGTGCCAGTAGGGGGAGGGGGGAGAACACTGAAGCTTTCTTT.

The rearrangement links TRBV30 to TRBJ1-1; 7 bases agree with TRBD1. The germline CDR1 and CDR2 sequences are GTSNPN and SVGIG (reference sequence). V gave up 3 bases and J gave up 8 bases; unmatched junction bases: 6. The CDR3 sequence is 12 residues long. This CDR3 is CAWSVVTGEAFF. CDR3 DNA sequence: TGTGCCTGGAGCGTCGTGACAGGGGAAGCTTTCTTT.